The 15 T cell receptor beta chains listed next were all sequenced from one sample in a study of Ad26.COV2.S vaccination and SARS-CoV-2 variants. Sample treatment: 15 to 20 received Ad26.COV2.S at low or high dose, single or two shots; 5 received placebo; per-sample allocation not given. Specimens were obtained on day 63 following the first vaccine or placebo injection. Assay used: immunoSEQ multiplex PCR; TCRdb lists only in-frame clones, some missing. The data show approximately 480,000 clones, roughly 87% seen once. The source was peripheral blood, collected in a trial of Ad26.COV2.S vaccine versus placebo. These receptors were taken from a person aged 18 to 65 who received the Ad26.COV2.S COVID-19 vaccine or a placebo.

This sequence joins TRBV28 and TRBJ1-6; unclear D gene. Trimming removed 8 bases from V and 2 bases from J, with 10 bases in between. The length of the CDR3 is 14 residues. Germline CDR1 reads MDHEN; CDR2 reads SYDVKM. This CDR3 is CASQRGPYNSPLHF. In nucleotides, the CDR3 is TGTGCCAGCCAACGAGGCCCCTATAATTCACCCCTCCACTTT.

The chain is built from TRBV19 and TRBJ2-1; 10 positions match TRBD2. Germline loops: CDR1 LNHDA, CDR2 SQIVND (reference sequence). The CDR3 loop spans 15 amino acids. The J segment lost 8 bases and the V segment lost 6 bases, leaving 10 bases of the junction unmatched. CDR3: CASRPSSGRGYEQFF. The CDR3 DNA reads as TGTGCCAGTAGGCCCTCTAGCGGGAGAGGCTATGAGCAGTTCTTC. The full variable domain, with the rest looked up from reference TRBV19 and TRBJ2-1, is DGGITQSPKYLFRKEGQNVTLSCEQNLNHDAMYWYRQDPGQGLRLIYYSQIVNDFQKGDIAEGYSVSREKKESFPLTVTSAQKNPTAFYLCASRPSSGRGYEQFFGPGTRLTVL.

The chain has TRBV11-2 and TRBJ2-1; 9 positions match TRBD1. The CDR3 totals 18 residues. Unmatched junction bases numbered 12, after V lost 5 bases and J lost 1 base. Germline CDR1 is SGHAT and CDR2 is FQNNGV. CDR3 bases: TGTGCCAGCAGCGGACCCGGGACAGGGATCGGGTCCTACAATGAGCAGTTCTTC. This codes for CASSGPGTGIGSYNEQFF. Complete variable domain (other parts from reference TRBV11-2 and TRBJ2-1): EAGVAQSPRYKIIEKRQSVAFWCNPISGHATLYWYQQILGQGPKLLIQFQNNGVVDDSQLPKDRFSAERLKGVDSTLKIQPAKLEDSAVYLCASSGPGTGIGSYNEQFFGPGTRLTVL.

The chain combines TRBV18 with TRBJ2-1, with 11 bases aligning to TRBD2. The germline CDR1 and CDR2 sequences are KGHSH and LQKENI. The CDR3 loop spans 15 amino acids. J lost 5 bases, V lost 1 base, and 1 base had no gene match. In nucleotides, the CDR3 is TGTGCCAGCTCACCACTAGCGGGAGGGAACAATGAGCAGTTCTTC. It is translated as CASSPLAGGNNEQFF.

The CDR3 coding sequence is TGTGCCTGGAGTGTACGCAGCGGGCTCTACAATGAGCAGTTCTTC. It is translated as CAWSVRSGLYNEQFF. This chain connects TRBV30 to TRBJ2-1, with D perhaps matching TRBD2 (6 bases). CDR1 is GTSNPN and CDR2 is SVGIG in the germline V gene (reference sequence). V lost 0 bases and J 3 bases, leaving 12 bases between the germline ends. The CDR3 consists of 15 residues.

The V call is TRBV29-1, the J call TRBJ2-5; D gene uncertain. This CDR3 spans 15 amino acids. Germline V gives CDR1 SQVTM, CDR2 ANQGSEA. Trimming removed 3 bases at V and 5 bases at J, with 19 bases between. CDR3 sequence: CSVDQLALGRETQYF. As DNA, the CDR3 is TGCAGCGTTGATCAGTTGGCGCTGGGTCGGGAGACCCAGTACTTC.

The CDR3 loop is CASSQLQGRRETQYF. CDR3 in DNA: TGTGCCAGCAGCCAACTACAGGGGAGGAGAGAGACCCAGTACTTC. V gene TRBV3-1 (or the pseudogene TRBV3-2) combines with J gene TRBJ2-5, with D perhaps matching TRBD1 (7 bases). Germline CDR1 LGHDT, CDR2 YNNKEL (reference sequence). V lost 2 bases to trimming and J lost 4 bases, with 14 bases between them. This CDR3 region has 15 residues.

This clone turned up a few times. This chain uses TRBV7-9 with TRBJ1-1, with D perhaps matching TRBD1 (5 bases). This CDR3 is built from 15 residues. Trimming stripped 5 bases from V and 1 base from J, with 14 bases between. Germline loops: CDR1 SEHNR, CDR2 FQNEAQ (reference sequence). The CDR3 DNA follows: TGTGCCAGCAGCCCCCCGACGGGGCCGAACACTGAAGCTTTCTTT. Its protein is CASSPPTGPNTEAFF. Filled out from reference TRBV7-9 and TRBJ1-1, the complete variable domain reads DTGVSQNPRHKITKRGQNVTFRCDPISEHNRLYWYRQTLGQGPEFLTYFQNEAQLEKSRLLSDRFSAERPKGSFSTLEIQRTEQGDSAMYLCASSPPTGPNTEAFFGQGTRLTVV.

This clone has a single count. The chain's CDR3 is CASSRLAGGGSSYNEQFF. The CDR3 bases are TGCGCCAGCAGCCGACTAGCGGGAGGGGGGAGCTCCTACAATGAGCAGTTCTTC. The genes are TRBV5-1 and TRBJ2-1; 14 nucleotides line up with TRBD2. Unmatched junction bases numbered 6, after V lost 4 bases and J lost 0 bases. Germline V gene lookup returns CDR1 SGHRS and CDR2 YFSETQ. The CDR3 totals 18 residues.

The chain has TRBV5-1 and TRBJ2-7; D might be TRBD1 or TRBD2, each matching 5 bases. Germline CDR1 reads SGHRS; CDR2 reads YFSETQ. The CDR3 consists of 14 residues. V lost 4 bases, J lost 4 bases, and 15 bases lay in between. CDR3 amino acids: CASSGPGRLYEQYF. In DNA form, the CDR3 reads TGCGCCAGCAGCGGACCGGGACGCTTGTACGAGCAGTACTTC.

The chain combines TRBV5-1 with TRBJ2-2, with 10 nucleotides matching TRBD2. Trimming took 4 bases from V and 0 from J; bases not matched to a gene: 3. The CDR3 covers 16 residues. The V gene's germline CDR1 is SGHRS and CDR2 YFSETQ. CDR3 bases: TGCGCCAGCAGCCGGACTAGCGGAGCGAACACCGGGGAGCTGTTTTTT. Translation gives CASSRTSGANTGELFF.

This clone has only one observation. V usage is TRBV2 and J usage is TRBJ2-7; 10 bases are a match to TRBD1. V shed 5 bases, J shed 2 bases, and the junction held 3 bases outside the gene matches. The CDR3 is made up of 14 amino acids. Germline V gives CDR1 SNHLY, CDR2 FYNNEI. CDR3 region: CASSPTGGPYEQYF. CDR3 bases: TGTGCCAGCAGTCCGACAGGGGGCCCCTACGAGCAGTACTTC. Looking up the rest from reference TRBV2 and TRBJ2-7 gives the full variable domain: EPEVTQTPSHQVTQMGQEVILRCVPISNHLYFYWYRQILGQKVEFLVSFYNNEISEKSEIFDDQFSVERPDGSNFTLKIRSTKLEDSAMYFCASSPTGGPYEQYFGPGTRLTVT.

The chain employs TRBV19 and TRBJ2-2; D gene unclear. CDR3 length equals 15 residues. The V and J ends lost 8 bases and 6 bases respectively, with 19 bases between them. Germline CDR1 and CDR2: LNHDA and SQIVND (reference sequence). CDR3 loop: CASGPRRRSPGELFF. The CDR3 DNA reads TGTGCCAGTGGTCCCCGTAGGCGATCTCCCGGGGAGCTGTTTTTT.

This chain links TRBV7-2 with TRBJ2-7; weak D call: TRBD2 (6 bases). The ends were cut back, 5 bases at V and 9 bases at J, with 17 bases in the middle. The V gene's germline CDR1 is SGHTA and CDR2 FQGNSA. This CDR3 comprises 13 residues. The CDR3 DNA is TGTGCCAGCAGCGTGCAAGCGGGCTATGTGCAGTACTTC. Amino acid sequence: CASSVQAGYVQYF.

The rearrangement joins TRBV2 to TRBJ2-3; the D gene is possibly TRBD1 (6 bases). CDR1 is SNHLY, CDR2 FYNNEI, per germline. Trimming removed 7 bases at V and 1 base at J, with 15 bases between. CDR3 length: 15 residues. The CDR3 loop is CASNEQGLGTDTQYF. Written as DNA, the CDR3 is TGTGCCAGCAACGAACAGGGTCTGGGCACAGATACGCAGTATTTT.